This T cell receptor beta chain was identified during a study of cytomegalovirus exposure and HLA in healthy donors. V was pared by 4 bases and J by 6 bases, with 13 bases between. The germline V gene has CDR1 SGHRS and CDR2 YFSETQ. The CDR3 sequence is 14 residues long. A multiplex PCR was run with 60 Vbeta primers and 13 Jbeta primers. Sequenced by immunoSEQ multiplex PCR; TCRdb stores in-frame clones only, minus some. The sample includes some 140,000 clones, 75% to 85% of them seen just once. This rearrangement joins TRBV5-1 to TRBJ1-4; D remains unclear. The sequencing sample was made of PBMCs. The receptor was isolated from a male donor in good health and CMV-seronegative. DNA of the CDR3: TGCGCCAGCAGCCTCCGTGTCTCGGATGAAAAACTGTTTTTT. This sequence encodes CASSLRVSDEKLFF.